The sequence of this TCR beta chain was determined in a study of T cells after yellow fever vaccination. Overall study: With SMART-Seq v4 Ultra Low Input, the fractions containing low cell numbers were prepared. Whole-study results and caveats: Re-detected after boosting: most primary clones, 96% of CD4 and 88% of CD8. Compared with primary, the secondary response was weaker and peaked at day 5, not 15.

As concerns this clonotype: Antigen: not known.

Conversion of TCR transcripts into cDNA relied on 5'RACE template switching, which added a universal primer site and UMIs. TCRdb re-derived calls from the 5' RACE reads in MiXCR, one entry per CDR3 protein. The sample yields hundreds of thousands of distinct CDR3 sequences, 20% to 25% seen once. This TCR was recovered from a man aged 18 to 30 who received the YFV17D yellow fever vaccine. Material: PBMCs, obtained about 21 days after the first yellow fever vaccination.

CDR3 sequence reads: CASSWQGRTNEKLFF. CDR3 in DNA: TGTGCCAGCAGCTGGCAGGGGAGGACTAATGAAAAACTGTTTTTT. V gene TRBV7-2 combines with J gene TRBJ1-4, with D possibly TRBD1 on 6 matching bases. The CDR3 loop spans 15 amino acids. In germline, CDR1 is SGHTA, CDR2 FQGNSA. V lost 4 bases, J lost 2 bases, and 11 bases lay in between. Combining the CDR3 with reference TRBV7-2 and TRBJ1-4 gives the whole variable domain GAGVSQSPSNKVTEKGKDVELRCDPISGHTALYWYRQSLGQGLEFLIYFQGNSAPDKSGLPSDRFSAERTGGSVSTLTIQRTQQEDSAVYLCASSWQGRTNEKLFFGSGTQLSVL.